The 9 T cell receptor beta chains given below trace back to one sample, sequenced in a study of OX40 agonist ivuxolimab in advanced cancers. Assay used: immunoSEQ multiplex PCR; TCRdb lists only in-frame clones, some missing. The sample holds 55,000 to 80,000 clones; under 90% are singletons and the top ten take over 2%. The sequencing here drew on CD4+ or CD8+ T cells sorted from blood, taken in a trial of the OX40 agonist ivuxolimab. These receptors came from an adult with an advanced solid tumor such as melanoma, head and neck, liver or kidney cancer.

The chain employs TRBV4-1 and TRBJ1-2; 7 bases match TRBD1. Germline V CDR1 and CDR2: MGHRA, YSYEKL. With 3 bases clipped from V and 4 bases from J, the junction kept 8 bases outside the gene matches. The length of the CDR3 is 15 residues. CDR3 sequence reads: CASSHADRYFYGYTF. CDR3 sequence (DNA): TGCGCCAGCAGCCACGCGGACAGGTATTTCTATGGCTACACCTTC.

The chain combines TRBV27 with TRBJ1-4; D is undetermined. V was shortened by 3 bases and J by 13 bases, with 12 bases between the two germline ends. This CDR3 is built from 12 residues. Per germline, CDR1 MNHEY and CDR2 SMNVEV (reference sequence). The CDR3 nucleotides are TGTGCCAGCAGTTTTAGGAAGGGTAGACTGTTTTTT. Its translation: CASSFRKGRLFF.

The rearrangement uses TRBV29-1 and TRBJ2-3, with 10 nucleotides matching TRBD2. CDR3 length: 15 residues. CDR1 is SQVTM, CDR2 ANQGSEA, per germline. Germline trimming cut 1 base from V and 0 bases from J; bases unmatched to any gene: 1. The CDR3 spells CSVEGTSGSTDTQYF. CDR3 nucleotides: TGCAGCGTTGAAGGGACTAGCGGAAGCACAGATACGCAGTATTTT.

V is TRBV5-1 and J is TRBJ1-2, with a weak D call TRBD1 (6 bases). The V end lost 0 bases, the J end lost 5 bases, and 14 bases lay between the germline ends. Germline V gene lookup returns CDR1 SGHRS and CDR2 YFSETQ. This CDR3 contains 15 residues. CDR3 DNA sequence: TGCGCCAGCAGCTTGGAGGGGGATTCTAGGTATGGCTACACCTTC. Amino acids: CASSLEGDSRYGYTF.

This clone has only one observation. The chain employs TRBV7-3 and TRBJ2-3, with 11 bases that match TRBD2. CDR1 SGHTA and CDR2 FQGTGA come from the germline V gene. With V trimmed by 6 bases and J by 6 bases, 2 bases remained unmatched. The CDR3 contains 13 residues. The CDR3 DNA reads TGTGCCAGCAGTTTAGCGGGAGGGGATACGCAGTATTTT. This encodes CASSLAGGDTQYF.

The rearrangement joins TRBV7-9 to TRBJ1-1, with 9 bases fitting TRBD1. V lost 3 bases to trimming and J lost 5 bases; unmatched junction nucleotides: 1. The CDR3 runs 13 residues. Per the germline V gene, CDR1 is SEHNR and CDR2 is FQNEAQ (reference sequence). The CDR3 bases are TGTGCCAGCAGCTTGGGGACAGGGACTGAAGCTTTCTTT. As protein: CASSLGTGTEAFF.

The chain joins TRBV15 to TRBJ2-6, with 9 bases identical to TRBD2. Germline V gene data show CDR1 as LNHNV and CDR2 as YYDKDF (reference sequence). There are 19 residues in the CDR3. The ends lost 1 base at V and 2 bases at J; junction bases unmatched: 9. The CDR3, as DNA: TGTGCCACCAGCAGAGCACGCGGGAGGGCCTCGCCTGGGGCCAACGTCCTGACTTTC. Its translation is CATSRARGRASPGANVLTF.

This clone was seen a single time. The chain couples TRBV4-2 to TRBJ2-5; TRBD2 agrees at 9 bases. The J segment lost 4 bases and the V segment lost 1 base, leaving 7 bases of the junction unmatched. From germline, CDR1 is LGHNA and CDR2 YNFKEQ. CDR3 size: 16 residues. CDR3: CASSQVAGGPSETQYF. The CDR3 DNA follows: TGTGCCAGCAGCCAAGTCGCGGGGGGGCCTTCAGAGACCCAGTACTTC.

The chain joins TRBV6-1 to TRBJ1-1; weak D call: TRBD1 (6 bases). V gave up 0 bases and J gave up 8 bases, with 16 bases separating them. The germline CDR1 and CDR2 sequences are MNHNS and SASEGT. This CDR3 contains 15 residues. This chain's CDR3 is CASSEATPGHEEAFF. DNA for the CDR3: TGTGCCAGCAGTGAAGCGACTCCGGGACACGAAGAAGCTTTCTTT.